This is a list of T cell receptor beta chains from one sample in a study of T cells in Graves' hyperthyroidism and ophthalmopathy. TCRdb processed the multiplex PCR reads anew with MiXCR; each CDR3 protein has one entry. The data hold under 500,000 distinct CDR3 sequences, with more than 12% observed a single time. Sequenced input: blood. These receptors all come from a man between 45 and 60 years old with Graves' ophthalmopathy. The CDR3 runs from the conserved cysteine through the conserved F or W. The D gene is left open where the match is weak. Rows give clone size only sometimes, using once, few, many, or a class for an expanded clone.

v_gene: TRBV3-1
j_gene: TRBJ1-1
d_gene: -
abundance: many
CDR3nt: TGTGCCAGCAGCCAACCTAACACTGAAGCTTTCTTT
CDR3aa: CASSQPNTEAFF

v_gene: TRBV5-1
j_gene: TRBJ2-3
d_gene: -
abundance: many
CDR3nt: TGCGCCAGCAGCTTGGGGACAACGGATACGCAGTATTTT
CDR3aa: CASSLGTTDTQYF

v_gene: TRBV29-1
j_gene: TRBJ2-1
d_gene: -
abundance: many
CDR3nt: TGCAGCGTTGAATGGGAATTCGGAGGTGTGGCGAGGAACAATGAGCAGTTCTTC
CDR3aa: CSVEWEFGGVARNNEQFF

v_gene: TRBV20-1
j_gene: TRBJ2-5
d_gene: -
abundance: many
CDR3nt: TGCAGTGCTAGAGCCCGGCTGATCGGGGTGGAGACCCAGTACTTC
CDR3aa: CSARARLIGVETQYF

v_gene: TRBV10-3
j_gene: TRBJ1-4
d_gene: TRBD1
abundance: few
CDR3nt: TGTGCCATCAGTGACCGACAGGGGACTAATGAAAAACTGTTTTTT
CDR3aa: CAISDRQGTNEKLFF

v_gene: TRBV10-3
j_gene: TRBJ1-3
d_gene: -
abundance: few
CDR3nt: TGTGCCATCAGTGAGTCAACGGGGAATACTGGAAACACCATATATTTT
CDR3aa: CAISESTGNTGNTIYF

v_gene: TRBV5-1
j_gene: TRBJ2-3
d_gene: -
abundance: many
CDR3nt: TGCGCCAGCAGCCCAGCGGTACCTAGCACAGATACGCAGTATTTT
CDR3aa: CASSPAVPSTDTQYF

v_gene: TRBV6-1
j_gene: TRBJ2-5
d_gene: TRBD2
abundance: -
CDR3nt: TGTGCCAGCAGTGAAGGGGGAGATCGGGGAGGGACTCCCGGACGAGAGACCCAGTACTTC
CDR3aa: CASSEGGDRGGTPGRETQYF

v_gene: TRBV7-8
j_gene: TRBJ1-6
d_gene: -
abundance: many
CDR3nt: TGTGCCAGCAGCTTATCAGACAGATATAATTCACCCCTCCACTTT
CDR3aa: CASSLSDRYNSPLHF

v_gene: TRBV28
j_gene: TRBJ1-4
d_gene: TRBD1
abundance: many
CDR3nt: TGTGCCAGCAGTTTAATCGCGGGGAAGACAGGGGGGTTCACTAATGAAAAACTGTTTTTT
CDR3aa: CASSLIAGKTGGFTNEKLFF

v_gene: TRBV15
j_gene: TRBJ2-3
d_gene: TRBD2
abundance: many
CDR3nt: TGTGCCACGAAACTAGCGGGAGGATCCGATACGCAGTATTTT
CDR3aa: CATKLAGGSDTQYF

v_gene: TRBV4-1
j_gene: TRBJ2-2
d_gene: -
abundance: -
CDR3nt: TGCGCCAGCAGCCAAGGGGCAGGGACTTACACCGGGGAGCTGTTTTTT
CDR3aa: CASSQGAGTYTGELFF

v_gene: TRBV11-2
j_gene: TRBJ2-2
d_gene: TRBD2
abundance: once
CDR3nt: TGTGCCAGCAGCGTAGCTAGCGGGAGCACCGGGGAGCTGTTTTTT
CDR3aa: CASSVASGSTGELFF

v_gene: TRBV3-1
j_gene: TRBJ2-5
d_gene: TRBD2
abundance: many
CDR3nt: TGTGCCAGCAGCCAAGATCGGGGGGGCTCGGAGACCCAGTACTTC
CDR3aa: CASSQDRGGSETQYF

v_gene: TRBV12-3/TRBV12-4
j_gene: TRBJ1-6
d_gene: -
abundance: many
CDR3nt: TGTGCCAGCAGTTTAGGGCAGGGGCAGGGGAATTCACCCCTCCACTTT
CDR3aa: CASSLGQGQGNSPLHF

v_gene: TRBV9
j_gene: TRBJ2-1
d_gene: -
abundance: many
CDR3nt: TGTGCCAGCAGCGTAGACATGGGTTGGAGGGGCAATGAGCAGTTCTTC
CDR3aa: CASSVDMGWRGNEQFF

v_gene: TRBV12-5
j_gene: TRBJ2-7
d_gene: TRBD1
abundance: few
CDR3nt: TGTGCTAGTGGTTTGTCTGCCGGGACAGGGTCCTACGAGCAGTACTTC
CDR3aa: CASGLSAGTGSYEQYF

v_gene: TRBV7-2
j_gene: TRBJ1-6
d_gene: -
abundance: -
CDR3nt: TGTGCCAGCAGCTTGGTCAGAAACCCCTCTTATTCACCCCTCCACTTT
CDR3aa: CASSLVRNPSYSPLHF

v_gene: TRBV10-1
j_gene: TRBJ2-2
d_gene: -
abundance: -
CDR3nt: TGCGCCAGCCACTATTGTTCCGGGGAGCTGTTTTTT
CDR3aa: CASHYCSGELFF

v_gene: TRBV7-8
j_gene: TRBJ1-2
d_gene: -
abundance: -
CDR3nt: TGTGCCAGCAGCTTACGGTCAGATCCCTCTTTCTATGGCTACACCTTC
CDR3aa: CASSLRSDPSFYGYTF

v_gene: TRBV5-5
j_gene: TRBJ2-3
d_gene: -
abundance: few
CDR3nt: TGTGCCAGCAGCGCCGGCCGTGGGACAGATACGCAGTATTTT
CDR3aa: CASSAGRGTDTQYF

v_gene: TRBV9
j_gene: TRBJ2-7
d_gene: TRBD1
abundance: many
CDR3nt: TGTGCCAGCAACGGGGGGGACAGGGGGAACGAGCAGTACTTC
CDR3aa: CASNGGDRGNEQYF

v_gene: TRBV19
j_gene: TRBJ1-5
d_gene: -
abundance: few
CDR3nt: TGTGCCAGTAGTATCACGGGGCTGACCCATCAGCCCCAGCATTTT
CDR3aa: CASSITGLTHQPQHF

v_gene: TRBV24-1
j_gene: TRBJ2-3
d_gene: TRBD2
abundance: many
CDR3nt: TGTGCCACCAGTGATCCGGGACTAGCGGGAGGCGCCACTAGCACAGATACGCAGTATTTT
CDR3aa: CATSDPGLAGGATSTDTQYF

v_gene: TRBV9
j_gene: TRBJ2-7
d_gene: TRBD2
abundance: many
CDR3nt: TGTGCCAGCAGCCCGACGGGGCGGGAGAAATCCGAGCAGTACTTC
CDR3aa: CASSPTGREKSEQYF

v_gene: TRBV11-3
j_gene: TRBJ2-7
d_gene: -
abundance: many
CDR3nt: TGTGCCAGCAGCCCATATGGGGTTCCCTACGAGCAGTACTTC
CDR3aa: CASSPYGVPYEQYF

v_gene: TRBV7-2
j_gene: TRBJ2-7
d_gene: -
abundance: few
CDR3nt: TGTGCCAGCAGCCAAGAGGGCCAGCAGTACTTC
CDR3aa: CASSQEGQQYF

v_gene: TRBV28
j_gene: TRBJ2-3
d_gene: TRBD2
abundance: many
CDR3nt: TGTGCCAGCAGTATAGCGGGAGGGGTATCAGATACGCAGTATTTT
CDR3aa: CASSIAGGVSDTQYF

v_gene: TRBV29-1
j_gene: TRBJ1-1
d_gene: -
abundance: many
CDR3nt: TGCAGCGTGGGTTCCGGGTCCCCAGGGACTGAAGCTTTCTTT
CDR3aa: CSVGSGSPGTEAFF

v_gene: TRBV29-1
j_gene: TRBJ1-1
d_gene: TRBD1
abundance: -
CDR3nt: TGCAGCGGCGGGACAGTTGATAACACTGAAGCTTTCTTT
CDR3aa: CSGGTVDNTEAFF

v_gene: TRBV19
j_gene: TRBJ2-1
d_gene: -
abundance: -
CDR3nt: TGTGCCAGTAGTATAGAGCGGGACAATGAGCAGTTCTTC
CDR3aa: CASSIERDNEQFF

v_gene: TRBV20-1
j_gene: TRBJ2-3
d_gene: -
abundance: many
CDR3nt: TGCAGTGCGGGGCCCCCCTCCGGGGACACAGATACGCAGTATTTT
CDR3aa: CSAGPPSGDTDTQYF

v_gene: TRBV11-1
j_gene: TRBJ2-1
d_gene: -
abundance: -
CDR3nt: TGTGCCAGCAGAACCGGGCTAAATGAGCAGTTCTTC
CDR3aa: CASRTGLNEQFF

v_gene: TRBV27
j_gene: TRBJ2-2
d_gene: -
abundance: -
CDR3nt: TGTGCCAGCAGTCCCCACTGGCAGGGGGAGCTGTTTTTT
CDR3aa: CASSPHWQGELFF

v_gene: TRBV6-4
j_gene: TRBJ1-5
d_gene: -
abundance: -
CDR3nt: TGTGCCAGCAATGAATCGGATCAGCCCCAGCATTTT
CDR3aa: CASNESDQPQHF

v_gene: TRBV7-9
j_gene: TRBJ1-1
d_gene: -
abundance: many
CDR3nt: TGTGCCAGCAGAGGCAGGAGGAACACTGAAGCTTTCTTT
CDR3aa: CASRGRRNTEAFF

v_gene: TRBV19
j_gene: TRBJ2-1
d_gene: -
abundance: -
CDR3nt: TGTGCCAGTAGTATAGGGGCAATTTCAGAGCAGTTCTTC
CDR3aa: CASSIGAISEQFF

v_gene: TRBV19
j_gene: TRBJ1-2
d_gene: -
abundance: -
CDR3nt: TGTGCCAGTAGTATTGGTCCCAGGGAACACTATGGCTACACCTTC
CDR3aa: CASSIGPREHYGYTF

v_gene: TRBV20-1
j_gene: TRBJ1-2
d_gene: -
abundance: many
CDR3nt: TGCAGTGCTAGAGATGTCGGACCTCACTATGGCTACACCTTC
CDR3aa: CSARDVGPHYGYTF

v_gene: TRBV7-3
j_gene: TRBJ1-3
d_gene: -
abundance: -
CDR3nt: TGTGCCAGCGCGCCAGGGAGCTCTGGAAACACCATATATTTT
CDR3aa: CASAPGSSGNTIYF

v_gene: TRBV5-1
j_gene: TRBJ2-7
d_gene: -
abundance: few
CDR3nt: TGCGCCAGCAGCTTGATGGGCAGGGAAAACGAGCAGTACTTC
CDR3aa: CASSLMGRENEQYF

v_gene: TRBV5-1
j_gene: TRBJ2-3
d_gene: -
abundance: many
CDR3nt: TGCGCCAGCAGCTTGGTGGGGAAGTCCACAGATACGCAGTATTTT
CDR3aa: CASSLVGKSTDTQYF

v_gene: TRBV28
j_gene: TRBJ1-1
d_gene: -
abundance: -
CDR3nt: TGTGCCTCCACCGGGAGGGCAGAGGTGAACACTGAAGCTTTCTTT
CDR3aa: CASTGRAEVNTEAFF

v_gene: TRBV15
j_gene: TRBJ2-2
d_gene: -
abundance: -
CDR3nt: TGTGCCACCACTTTCGGGACCGGGGAGCTGTTTTTT
CDR3aa: CATTFGTGELFF

v_gene: TRBV7-8
j_gene: TRBJ2-3
d_gene: TRBD2
abundance: many
CDR3nt: TGTGCCAGCAGCCCCCGGACTAGCGGGATAGCAGATACGCAGTATTTT
CDR3aa: CASSPRTSGIADTQYF

v_gene: TRBV27
j_gene: TRBJ2-7
d_gene: -
abundance: many
CDR3nt: TGTGCCAGCAGTCCCCGGGACGGGTTCTTCTCGGAGCAGTACTTC
CDR3aa: CASSPRDGFFSEQYF

v_gene: TRBV18
j_gene: TRBJ2-7
d_gene: -
abundance: many
CDR3nt: TGTGCCAGCTCACCTCTCCTTGGCGCCGAGCAGTACTTC
CDR3aa: CASSPLLGAEQYF

v_gene: TRBV20-1
j_gene: TRBJ2-1
d_gene: -
abundance: many
CDR3nt: TGCAGTGCCCCAAAGGCCTCGGGAGACTACAATGAGCAGTTCTTC
CDR3aa: CSAPKASGDYNEQFF

v_gene: TRBV7-8
j_gene: TRBJ1-2
d_gene: TRBD1
abundance: many
CDR3nt: TGTGCCAGCAGCTTACGAGGTGACAGGGGGACCACTGGAGGCTACACCTTC
CDR3aa: CASSLRGDRGTTGGYTF

v_gene: TRBV18
j_gene: TRBJ2-7
d_gene: TRBD2
abundance: many
CDR3nt: TGTGCCAGCTCACCCGCCGGGACTAGTTACGAGCAGTACTTC
CDR3aa: CASSPAGTSYEQYF